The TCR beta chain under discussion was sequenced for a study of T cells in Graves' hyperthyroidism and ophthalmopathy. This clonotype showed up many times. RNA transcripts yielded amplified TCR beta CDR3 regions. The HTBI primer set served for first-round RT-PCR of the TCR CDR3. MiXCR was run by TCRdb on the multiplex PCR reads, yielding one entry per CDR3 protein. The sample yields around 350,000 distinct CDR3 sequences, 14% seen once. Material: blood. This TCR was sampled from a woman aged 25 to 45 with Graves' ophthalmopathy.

CDR3 bases: TGTGCCAGCAGAAGGAATAGACTAGCGGGGCAAGAGACCCAGTACTTC. Residues: CASRRNRLAGQETQYF. The rearrangement links TRBV6-1 to TRBJ2-5; 11 bases are shared with TRBD2. V shed 6 bases, J shed 2 bases, and the junction held 8 bases outside the gene matches. CDR1 and CDR2 (germline): MNHNS, SASEGT. The CDR3 sequence is 16 residues long.